Listed below are T cell receptor beta chains from one sample, sequenced in a study of early T cells in non-severe SARS-CoV-2 infection. One entry per CDR3 protein, called by TCRdb with MiXCR from the 5' RACE reads. The table lists 15,000 to 20,000 distinct CDR3 sequences, around 6.1% of them singletons, with roughly 6.1% in the top ten. Material: whole blood. All receptors come from an adult who was a healthcare worker with PCR-confirmed SARS-CoV-2 infection or an uninfected control (not recorded which). CDR3s include the opening cysteine and the closing phenylalanine or tryptophan. A D gene is named only where the DNA matches it firmly. Some rows have no size entry. The others give once, few or many, or a class for an expanded clone.

v_call	j_call	d_call	clone_size	cdr3_nt	cdr3_aa
TRBV5-1	TRBJ2-3	NA	many	TGCGCCAGCCAAGCGGATAGCACAGATACGCAGTATTTT	CASQADSTDTQYF
TRBV29-1	TRBJ1-1	NA	many	TGCAGCGTTGAAGGGGGATACGGCACTGAAGCTTTCTTT	CSVEGGYGTEAFF
TRBV7-9	TRBJ2-1	NA	NA	TGTGCCGGTAGTCAGGAGCAGTTCTTC	CAGSQEQFF
TRBV19	TRBJ2-7	TRBD1	many	TGTGCCAGTAGCACCTCTCCGACAGGGGTCTACGAGCAGTACTTC	CASSTSPTGVYEQYF
TRBV9	TRBJ2-7	NA	medium-sized	TGTGCCACGGGGAAGAGCTTTAACGGGACTGATGCCTACGAGCAGTACTTC	CATGKSFNGTDAYEQYF
TRBV11-1	TRBJ2-7	NA	NA	TGTGCCAGCAGCTTAGGGGGGAGCTCCTACGAGCAGTACTTC	CASSLGGSSYEQYF
TRBV20-1	TRBJ2-7	NA	medium-sized	TGCAGTGCTAGAGGTCCACAGGGTAACGAGCAGTACTTC	CSARGPQGNEQYF
TRBV7-8	TRBJ1-1	NA	many	TGTGCCAGCAGCGTCAAGAACGGGGACACTGAAGCTTTCTTT	CASSVKNGDTEAFF
TRBV30	TRBJ1-2	NA	many	TGTGCCTGGAGCCCTTGGGGCAGGGCGAACTATGGCTACACCTTC	CAWSPWGRANYGYTF
TRBV29-1	TRBJ1-1	TRBD1	few	TGCAGCGTTTCCAGGGGGTTGAGCACTGAAGCTTTCTTT	CSVSRGLSTEAFF
TRBV12-3/TRBV12-4	TRBJ1-2	NA	NA	TGTGCCAGCAGTTTAGGACAGGCCCACCACGGTGGCTACACCTTC	CASSLGQAHHGGYTF
TRBV2	TRBJ1-5	NA	many	TGTGCCATGGCGGACGGGGATAGCAATCAGCCCCAGCATTTT	CAMADGDSNQPQHF
TRBV20-1	TRBJ2-1	TRBD2	many	TGCAGTGCTCCCCAACTGGGCGGGAGGGCCAGAAGGGAGCAGTTCTTC	CSAPQLGGRARREQFF
TRBV5-1	TRBJ2-7	TRBD2	many	TGCGCCAGCAGCTTAAGCGGGAGCACCTACGAGCAGTACTTC	CASSLSGSTYEQYF
TRBV20-1	TRBJ2-1	TRBD1	many	TGCGCTACCCGACAGGGAACCTACAATGAGCAGTTCTTC	CATRQGTYNEQFF
TRBV6-2/TRBV6-3	TRBJ2-2	NA	once	TGTGCCAGCAGTTACGGCGGGGTGGTCCGCACCGGGGAGCTGTTTTTT	CASSYGGVVRTGELFF
TRBV7-9	TRBJ2-1	TRBD1	few	TGTGCCAGCAGCCCAGGACAGGGGGCCCTGTACAATGAGCAGTTCTTC	CASSPGQGALYNEQFF
TRBV6-1	TRBJ2-5	NA	NA	TGTGCCAGTCGGGTGTCGAATCAAGAGACCCAGTACTTC	CASRVSNQETQYF
TRBV12-3/TRBV12-4	TRBJ2-7	NA	many	TGTGCCAGCAGTTTATGGGTTGGCGAGCAGTACTTC	CASSLWVGEQYF
TRBV6-1	TRBJ1-5	TRBD1	few	TGTGCCAGCAGTGGAGGACAGGTGGCGGGTCAGCCCCAGCATTTT	CASSGGQVAGQPQHF
TRBV6-4	TRBJ2-2	TRBD2	many	TGTGCCAGCAGTGACTCGGCTAGCGGGGATAACACCGGGGAGCTGTTTTTT	CASSDSASGDNTGELFF
TRBV4-1	TRBJ2-3	TRBD2	few	TGCGCCAGCAGCCAAGCTGTAGCGGGAGGGAGAGGGCACACAGATACGCAGTATTTT	CASSQAVAGGRGHTDTQYF
TRBV29-1	TRBJ2-3	NA	many	TGCAGCGTTGAAGGCACAGATACGCAGTATTTT	CSVEGTDTQYF
TRBV13	TRBJ2-1	TRBD2	many	TGTGCCAGCAGCCTCAGACTAGCGGGAGTCGTTCACAATGAGCAGTTCTTC	CASSLRLAGVVHNEQFF
TRBV20-1	TRBJ2-3	NA	many	TGCAGTGCCGCGGACCTCTTAGGACTCCTGGGCACAGATACGCAGTATTTT	CSAADLLGLLGTDTQYF
TRBV20-1	TRBJ2-3	TRBD2	many	TGCAGTGCTAGAGGACTAGCCGAAATTAGTACAGATACGCAGTATTTT	CSARGLAEISTDTQYF
TRBV6-1	TRBJ1-5	NA	many	TGTGCCGCGGGAGGACAGTCTTGGCAGCCCCAGCATTTT	CAAGGQSWQPQHF
TRBV9	TRBJ1-2	NA	many	TGTGCCAGCAGCCCCTGGGGGGACACCAGCTATGGCTACACCTTC	CASSPWGDTSYGYTF
TRBV7-8	TRBJ2-5	NA	many	TGTGCCAGCAGCTTACTCGCCCATCAGAAGACCCAGTACTTC	CASSLLAHQKTQYF
TRBV20-1	TRBJ2-5	TRBD2	medium-sized	TGCAGTGCTTCCCTTGCGGGGGAGGTCCTAGAGACCCAGTACTTC	CSASLAGEVLETQYF
TRBV7-9	TRBJ2-1	TRBD2	many	TGTGCCAGCAGCTTAGCTAGGACTAGCTCCTACAATGAGCAGTTCTTC	CASSLARTSSYNEQFF
TRBV20-1	TRBJ2-1	NA	many	TGCAGTGCTAGAGACCGGGGAGATGAGCAGTTCTTC	CSARDRGDEQFF
TRBV27	TRBJ2-6	TRBD1	few	TGTGCCAGCAGTTCGCCTGACAGGGGTCCTGGGGCCAACGTCCTGACTTTC	CASSSPDRGPGANVLTF
TRBV7-3	TRBJ2-7	NA	few	TGTGCCAGCAGCGAAGGACCCACGGACTCCTACGAGCAGTACTTC	CASSEGPTDSYEQYF
TRBV7-9	TRBJ2-1	NA	many	TGTGCCAGCAGCCCATCTGACGGGGAAATTTACAATGAGCAGTTCTTC	CASSPSDGEIYNEQFF
TRBV6-1	TRBJ2-7	NA	few	TGTGCCACTGGAACCTACGAGCAGTACTTC	CATGTYEQYF
TRBV2	TRBJ2-1	TRBD2	many	TGTGCCAGCAGTGGGATGGGACTAGCGAACTACAATGAGCAGTTCTTC	CASSGMGLANYNEQFF
TRBV10-1	TRBJ1-1	TRBD1	many	TGCGCCAGCAGTCCCGGGACAGGGGGCGCGGACACTGAAGCTTTCTTT	CASSPGTGGADTEAFF
TRBV6-5	TRBJ1-4	NA	many	TGTGCCAGCAGTTACTCTCGGACACTTGCAACTAATGAAAAACTGTTTTTT	CASSYSRTLATNEKLFF
TRBV27	TRBJ1-1	NA	many	TGTGCCAGCAGTCCGTACGAGGGTCACACTGAAGCTTTCTTT	CASSPYEGHTEAFF
TRBV14	TRBJ2-1	NA	many	TGTGCCAGCAGCCGACGGGGGACTTCCAATGAGCAGTTCTTC	CASSRRGTSNEQFF
TRBV7-6	TRBJ1-6	NA	many	TGTGCCAGCAGCTTAGCGTTGACAGCTTCACCCCTCCACTTT	CASSLALTASPLHF
TRBV29-1	TRBJ2-1	NA	medium-sized	TGCAGCGTTATCCAGCATGAGCAGTTCTTC	CSVIQHEQFF
TRBV6-5	TRBJ2-3	NA	many	TGTGCCAGCAGTAAACTAGCATCCCCCGCTACGCAGTATTTT	CASSKLASPATQYF
TRBV20-1	TRBJ2-7	NA	many	TGCAGTGCTAGGGCTCCGGCGGACTACGAGCAGTACTTC	CSARAPADYEQYF